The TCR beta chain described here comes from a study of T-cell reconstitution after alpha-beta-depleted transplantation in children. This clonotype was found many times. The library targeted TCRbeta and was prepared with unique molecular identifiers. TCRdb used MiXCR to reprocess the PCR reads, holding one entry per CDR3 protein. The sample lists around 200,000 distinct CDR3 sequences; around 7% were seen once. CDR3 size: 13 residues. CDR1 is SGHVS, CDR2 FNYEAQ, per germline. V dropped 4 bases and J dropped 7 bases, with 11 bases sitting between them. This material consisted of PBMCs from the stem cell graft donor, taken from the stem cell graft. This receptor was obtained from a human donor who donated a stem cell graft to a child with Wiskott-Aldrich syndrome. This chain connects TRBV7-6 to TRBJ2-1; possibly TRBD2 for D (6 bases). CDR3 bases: TGTGCCAGCAGCTCGGGACTTGAGAATGAGCAGTTCTTC. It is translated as CASSSGLENEQFF.